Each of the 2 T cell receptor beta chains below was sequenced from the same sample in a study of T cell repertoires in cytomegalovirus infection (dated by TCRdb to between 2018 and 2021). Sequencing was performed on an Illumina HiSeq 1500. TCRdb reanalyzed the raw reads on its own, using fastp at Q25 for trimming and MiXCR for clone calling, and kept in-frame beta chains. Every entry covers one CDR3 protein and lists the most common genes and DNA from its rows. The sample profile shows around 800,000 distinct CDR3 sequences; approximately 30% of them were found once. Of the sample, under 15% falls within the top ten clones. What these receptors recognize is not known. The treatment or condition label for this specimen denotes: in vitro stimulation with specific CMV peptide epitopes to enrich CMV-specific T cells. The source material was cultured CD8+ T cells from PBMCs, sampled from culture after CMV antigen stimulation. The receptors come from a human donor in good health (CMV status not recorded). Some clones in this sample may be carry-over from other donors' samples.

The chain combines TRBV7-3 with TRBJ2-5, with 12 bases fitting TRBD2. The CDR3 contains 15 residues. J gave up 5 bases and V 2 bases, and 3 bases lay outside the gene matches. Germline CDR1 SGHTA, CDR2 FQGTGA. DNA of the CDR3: TGTGCCAGCAGCTTACACGGGACTAGCGGGGAGACCCAGTACTTC. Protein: CASSLHGTSGETQYF.

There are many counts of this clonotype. The CDR3 region has the DNA TGTGCCAGCAGTGAAGGGACTAATGAAAAACTGTTTTTT. Its translation: CASSEGTNEKLFF. The chain employs TRBV6-1 and TRBJ1-4; D uncertain. The length of the CDR3 is 13 residues. CDR1 and CDR2 from the germline V gene are MNHNS and SASEGT. V was pared by 1 base and J by 2 bases, with 2 bases between.